This entry features one TCR beta chain sequence. The data derive from a study of T cells expressing NK-cell markers. Across the study: Sorted CD3+CD56+NKG2C+, CD3+CD56+NKG2C- and CD3+CD56-NKG2C+ T-cell subsets were beta-chain profiled. The authors sequenced eight donors, of whom seven were HCMV-seropositive and one was seronegative.

CDR1 and CDR2 from the germline V gene are MGHDK and SYGVNS. The CDR3 spans 14 residues. Generation of TCR beta cDNA was performed by 5'RACE template switching incorporating UMIs. TCRdb re-called the 5' RACE reads; one entry per CDR3 protein, DNA not given. Its table lists some 440,000 distinct CDR3 sequences. The source of this sequence is a woman aged 50 to 60 in good health. The sequencing sample was made of blood T cells: a sorted CD56 or NKG2C T cell subset, CD4+ or CD8+ T cells, or bulk PBMC T cells (not recorded which). The chain couples TRBV25-1 to TRBJ1-2; TCRdb proposes TRBD1, but this gene call is untestable without DNA. This chain's CDR3 is CASTAGDGRYGYTF.